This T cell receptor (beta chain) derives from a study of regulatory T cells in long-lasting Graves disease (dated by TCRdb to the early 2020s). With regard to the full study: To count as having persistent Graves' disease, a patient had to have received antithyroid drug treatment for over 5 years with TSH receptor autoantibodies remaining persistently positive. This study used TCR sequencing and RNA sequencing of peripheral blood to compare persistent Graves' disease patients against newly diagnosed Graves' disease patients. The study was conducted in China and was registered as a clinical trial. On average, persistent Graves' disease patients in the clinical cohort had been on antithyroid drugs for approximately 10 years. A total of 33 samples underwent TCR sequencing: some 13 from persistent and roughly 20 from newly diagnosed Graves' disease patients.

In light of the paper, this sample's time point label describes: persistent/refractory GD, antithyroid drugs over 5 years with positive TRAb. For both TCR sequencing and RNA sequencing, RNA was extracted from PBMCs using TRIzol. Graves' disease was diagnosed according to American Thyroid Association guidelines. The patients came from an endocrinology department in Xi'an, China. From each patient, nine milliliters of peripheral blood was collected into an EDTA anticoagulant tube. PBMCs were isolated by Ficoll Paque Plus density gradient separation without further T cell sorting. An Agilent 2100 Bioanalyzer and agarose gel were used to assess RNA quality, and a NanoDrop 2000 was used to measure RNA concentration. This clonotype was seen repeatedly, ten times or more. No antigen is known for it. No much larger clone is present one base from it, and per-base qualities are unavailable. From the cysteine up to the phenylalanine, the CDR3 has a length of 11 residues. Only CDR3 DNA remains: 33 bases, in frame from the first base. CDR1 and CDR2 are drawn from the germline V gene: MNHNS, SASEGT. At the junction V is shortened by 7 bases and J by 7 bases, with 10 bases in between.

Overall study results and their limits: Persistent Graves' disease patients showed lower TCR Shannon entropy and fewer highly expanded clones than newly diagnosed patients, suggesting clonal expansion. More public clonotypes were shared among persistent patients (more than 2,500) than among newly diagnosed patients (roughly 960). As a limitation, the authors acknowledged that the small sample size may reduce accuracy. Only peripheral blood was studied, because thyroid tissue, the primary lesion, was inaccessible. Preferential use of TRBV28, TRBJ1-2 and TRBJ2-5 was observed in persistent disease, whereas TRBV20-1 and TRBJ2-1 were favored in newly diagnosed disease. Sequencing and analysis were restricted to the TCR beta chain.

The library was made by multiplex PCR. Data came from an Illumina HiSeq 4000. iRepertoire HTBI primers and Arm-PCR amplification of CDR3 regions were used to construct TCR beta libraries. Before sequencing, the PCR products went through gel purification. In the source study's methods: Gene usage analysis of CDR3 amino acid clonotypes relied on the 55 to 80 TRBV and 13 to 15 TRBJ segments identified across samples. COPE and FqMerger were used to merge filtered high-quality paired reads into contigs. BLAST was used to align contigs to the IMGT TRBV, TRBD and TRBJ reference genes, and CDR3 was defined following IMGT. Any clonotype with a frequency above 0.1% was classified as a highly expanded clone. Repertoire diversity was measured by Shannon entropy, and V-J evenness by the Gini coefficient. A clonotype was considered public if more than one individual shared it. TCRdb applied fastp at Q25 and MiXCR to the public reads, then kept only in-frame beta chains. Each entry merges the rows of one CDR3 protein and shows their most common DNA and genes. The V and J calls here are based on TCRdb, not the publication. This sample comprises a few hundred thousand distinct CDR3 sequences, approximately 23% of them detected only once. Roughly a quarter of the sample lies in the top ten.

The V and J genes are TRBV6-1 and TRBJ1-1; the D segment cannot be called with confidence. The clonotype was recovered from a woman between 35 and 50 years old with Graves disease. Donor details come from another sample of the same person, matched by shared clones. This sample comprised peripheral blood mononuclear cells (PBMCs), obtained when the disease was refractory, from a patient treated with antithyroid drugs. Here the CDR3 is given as CASTGMGEAFF. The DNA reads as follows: TGTGCCAGCACCGGAATGGGTGAAGCTTTCTTT.